This paragraph covers one T cell receptor beta chain sequence. These data are taken from a study of blood T cell repertoires in COVID-19. Across the whole study: Sample material is recorded as cDNA or gDNA derived from T cells, B-cell-depleted T cells, or PBMCs.

The J segment lost 3 bases and the V segment lost 6 bases, leaving 6 bases of the junction unmatched. From germline, CDR1 is MNHNY and CDR2 SVGAGI (reference sequence). CDR3 length equals 14 residues. Measured with immunoSEQ multiplex PCR; TCRdb has only the in-frame clones, and not every one. Of some 300,000 clones in the sample, about 91% were seen once. This receptor was identified in a woman in her thirties or forties who had recovered from COVID-19. The rearrangement joins TRBV6-6 to TRBJ2-7, with 9 bases lining up with TRBD1. The sample taken for sequencing was PBMCs or T cells enriched from blood (not recorded which). The CDR3 DNA reads as TGTGCCAGCAGACAGGGACAGGGATTCTACGAGCAGTACTTC. Translated, it gives CASRQGQGFYEQYF.